These 8 T cell receptor beta chains were all obtained from the same sample, sequenced in a study of cytomegalovirus exposure and HLA in healthy donors. In the PCR, 60 Vbeta and 13 Jbeta primers were used. TCRdb's table, derived via immunoSEQ multiplex PCR, lists solely in-frame clones and lacks some. The repertoire has some 130,000 clones, 70% to 85% of them found once; the top ten carry 2% to 3%. The sequenced sample was PBMCs. The receptors originated from a man in his forties or fifties in good health and CMV-seronegative.

The V call is TRBV6-1, the J call TRBJ2-1; tentatively, D is TRBD2 (5 bases). Germline-derived CDR1 and CDR2 are MNHNS and SASEGT. This CDR3 region has 15 residues. Between the trimmed V and J ends, which lost 3 bases and 8 bases, there was a span of 17 bases. CDR3 DNA: TGTGCCAGCAGTGACATTCTGGACTCCCTCCATGAGCAGTTCTTC. Its protein is CASSDILDSLHEQFF.

This clone turned up a few times. Sequence at one end of the junction differs from germline and may be a read error. V gene TRBV6-5 combines with J gene TRBJ2-7; possible D gene TRBD1, 6 bases. This CDR3 is built from 14 residues. The germline V gene encodes CDR1 MNHEY and CDR2 SVGAGI. The CDR3 here is CASSYGQTTYGQYF. CDR3 in DNA: TGTGCCAGCAGTTACGGACAGACCACCTACGGGCAGTACTTC.

V gene TRBV2 combines with J gene TRBJ2-3; 9 bases align to TRBD2. Germline values: CDR1 SNHLY, CDR2 FYNNEI. V lost 4 bases, J lost 4 bases, and 12 bases stayed unmatched. The CDR3 has 17 residues. CDR3 in amino acids: CASSAGLAPIPADTQYF. CDR3 in DNA: TGTGCCAGCAGTGCGGGACTAGCTCCTATTCCCGCAGATACGCAGTATTTT.

V gene TRBV19 combines with J gene TRBJ2-3; 9 nucleotides agree with TRBD2. This CDR3 is built from 17 residues. The junction had 11 bases not matched to a gene; V was cut back by 5 bases and J by 2 bases. The germline V gene encodes CDR1 LNHDA and CDR2 SQIVND (reference sequence). CDR3 loop: CASSLWASGDYTDTQYF. CDR3 coding DNA: TGTGCCAGTAGTCTTTGGGCTAGCGGGGACTACACAGATACGCAGTATTTT.

In its sample, this clone was seen a few times. The chain links TRBV5-4 to TRBJ2-5; 14 bases map to TRBD2. Looked up from germline, CDR1 is SGHNT and CDR2 is YYREEE (reference sequence). Trimming took 3 bases from V and 4 from J; bases not matched to a gene: 8. The CDR3 spans 17 residues. CDR3 nucleotide sequence: TGTGCCAGCAGCTGGGGACTAGCGGGGGACCTTGGAGAGACCCAGTACTTC. Translating gives CASSWGLAGDLGETQYF.

The chain joins TRBV9 to TRBJ1-3; D gene ambiguous. V was clipped by 0 bases and J by 0 bases, with 7 bases between them. The CDR3 contains 15 residues. Germline loops: CDR1 SGDLS, CDR2 YYNGEE. The CDR3 DNA reads as TGTGCCAGCAGCGTAGGGCCTGGCTCTGGAAACACCATATATTTT. Its protein is CASSVGPGSGNTIYF.

This chain connects TRBV10-2 to TRBJ2-4; perhaps TRBD2 as D (6 bases). Per the germline V gene, CDR1 is WSHSY and CDR2 is SAAADI. The CDR3 contains 15 residues. V lost 5 bases, J lost 6 bases, and 17 bases lay in between. The CDR3 nucleotides are TGCGCCAGCAGTCGAGCCGGGGGTCCCCGAAACATTCAGTACTTC. Its translation is CASSRAGGPRNIQYF.

The chain has TRBV6-6 and TRBJ1-3; D is perhaps TRBD1 (6 bases). This CDR3 contains 14 residues. The germline V gene has CDR1 MNHNY and CDR2 SVGAGI (reference sequence). V was shortened by 7 bases and J by 6 bases, with 16 bases between the two germline ends. The CDR3 here is CASTSGDWENTIYF. CDR3 DNA: TGTGCCAGCACTTCAGGGGATTGGGAAAACACCATATATTTT.